This TCR beta chain was retrieved from a study of blood T cell repertoires in COVID-19. About the research overall: Donors in the United States, Italy and Spain gave samples during acute or convalescent COVID-19. The cDNA or gDNA used as material had been derived from T cells, B-cell-depleted T cells, or PBMCs.

The CDR3 has 16 amino acids. Trimming pared 2 bases from V and 6 bases from J, leaving 20 bases between. CDR1 and CDR2 (germline): SGHTA, FQGTGA. The repertoire was sequenced with immunoSEQ multiplex PCR; TCRdb's copy has only in-frame clones and lacks some. The top ten hold 9% to 15% of the sample, which has around 250,000 clones, around 86% seen once. What was sequenced was peripheral blood. The sequence was collected from an elderly man with acute or convalescent COVID-19. The J gene is TRBJ2-7, the V gene TRBV7-3; tentatively, D is TRBD1 (6 bases). CDR3 sequence reads: CASSLWGPLQGCEQYF. In DNA form, the CDR3 reads TGTGCCAGCAGCTTATGGGGCCCACTACAGGGATGCGAGCAGTACTTC.